The T cell receptor beta chain described here comes from a study of blood T cells in healthy people across ages. About the research overall: About one barcoded beta molecule was captured per two T cells (by template switching). Broader study findings: Per million T cells, the diversity of TCR beta decreased roughly linearly as age advanced. Estimated diversity across one million T cells was deemed an underestimate.

Then a second PCR, running about 7 to 11 cycles, was carried out with a sample-barcoded 5' primer and a J-beta primer mix. MiXCR, run by TCRdb on the 5' RACE reads, gives a single entry per CDR3 protein. The sample consists of some 860,000 distinct CDR3 sequences, about 61% of them appearing once. For this clonotype: Antigen: not known.

Sample: blood. This sequence originates from a man between 35 and 55 years old in good health.

This chain's CDR3 is CASSRNYQETQYF. In nucleotides, the CDR3 is TGTGCCAGCAGCCGGAACTATCAAGAGACCCAGTACTTC. The chain uses TRBV16 and TRBJ2-5, with D uncertain. This CDR3 has 13 amino acids. Germline assignment: CDR1 KGHSY and CDR2 FQNENV. V shed 4 bases and J shed 2 bases, with 8 bases lying between them.